The 21 T cell receptor beta chains below come from one sample, sequenced in a study of shared clonotypes between healthy human individuals. TCRdb's copy holds only in-frame clones and misses some; the assay was immunoSEQ multiplex PCR. Of fewer than 850,000 clones listed, 60% to 80% are singletons. The specimen sequenced was memory CD4+ T cells sorted from blood. This sample's subset: CD45RA-negative fraction. The source of these receptors is a woman in her thirties in good health.

V gene TRBV15 combines with J gene TRBJ2-3; 7 bases are shared with TRBD1. J was trimmed by 1 base and V by 1 base; bases with no gene match: 8. This CDR3 comprises 17 residues. Germline values: CDR1 LNHNV, CDR2 YYDKDF (reference sequence). The DNA for the CDR3 is TGTGCCACCAGCAGAGCGCCACAGGGGATAGGCACAGATACGCAGTATTTT. Protein: CATSRAPQGIGTDTQYF. The full variable domain, rest sourced from reference TRBV15 and TRBJ2-3, is DAMVIQNPRYQVTQFGKPVTLSCSQTLNHNVMYWYQQKSSQAPKLLFHYYDKDFNNEADTPDNFQSRRPNTSFCFLDIRSPGLGDTAMYLCATSRAPQGIGTDTQYFGPGTRLTVL.

This sequence joins TRBV27 and TRBJ2-1; 14 nucleotides agree with TRBD2. The junction had 6 bases not matched to a gene; V was cut back by 8 bases and J by 6 bases. The CDR3 sequence is 15 residues long. The germline CDR1 and CDR2 sequences are MNHEY and SMNVEV (reference sequence). Written as DNA, the CDR3 is TGTGCCAGCCACCTGGGACTAGCGGGAGTCAATGAGCAGTTCTTC. The encoded protein is CASHLGLAGVNEQFF.

This chain connects TRBV7-9 to TRBJ2-1, with TRBD2 matching over 9 bases. In germline, CDR1 is SEHNR, CDR2 FQNEAQ (reference sequence). The CDR3 is made up of 15 amino acids. J gave up 7 bases and V 1 base, and 5 bases lay outside the gene matches. The CDR3 spells CASSLDAGGRNEQFF. CDR3 in DNA: TGTGCCAGCAGCTTAGATGCGGGAGGGAGGAATGAGCAGTTCTTC. The variable domain in full, with the rest retrieved from reference TRBV7-9 and TRBJ2-1, is DTGVSQNPRHKITKRGQNVTFRCDPISEHNRLYWYRQTLGQGPEFLTYFQNEAQLEKSRLLSDRFSAERPKGSFSTLEIQRTEQGDSAMYLCASSLDAGGRNEQFFGPGTRLTVL.

The rearrangement uses TRBV6-4 and TRBJ1-5; D gene unclear. Trimming pared 7 bases from V and 2 bases from J, leaving 12 bases between. The CDR3 consists of 14 residues. Germline values: CDR1 MRHNA, CDR2 SNTAGT. The chain's CDR3 is CASTELSGNQPQHF. The CDR3, as DNA: TGTGCCAGCACAGAGTTATCAGGCAATCAGCCCCAGCATTTT.

This chain joins TRBV28 and TRBJ2-7, with 7 bases identical to TRBD1. The CDR3 is made up of 15 amino acids. From germline, CDR1 is MDHEN and CDR2 SYDVKM. The V segment lost 5 bases and the J segment 6 bases; nucleotides outside the gene matches: 13. CDR3 amino acids: CASSPRQGPPGEQYF. CDR3 sequence (DNA): TGTGCCAGCAGTCCCAGACAGGGCCCTCCCGGCGAGCAGTACTTC.

This chain uses TRBV5-1 with TRBJ2-1; 7 bases are shared with TRBD2. Germline CDR1 is SGHRS and CDR2 is YFSETQ. V was clipped by 3 bases and J by 7 bases; unmatched bases: 10. This CDR3 contains 15 residues. This CDR3 is CASSSKNTGGNEQFF. The CDR3 DNA reads as TGCGCCAGCAGCTCGAAAAACACCGGGGGGAATGAGCAGTTCTTC.

This clone has ten or more counts. The same CDR3 arises from other DNA sequences in this sample as well. The chain couples TRBV5-1 to TRBJ2-1, with a possible D match to TRBD2 (5 bases). Germline loops: CDR1 SGHRS, CDR2 YFSETQ. The CDR3 has 14 amino acids. Between the trimmed V and J ends, which lost 0 bases and 1 base, there was a span of 5 bases. CDR3 sequence: CASSLAGSYNEQFF. CDR3 nucleotides: TGCGCCAGCAGCTTGGCGGGGTCCTACAATGAGCAGTTCTTC.

This clone turned up a few times. The chain couples TRBV6-1 to TRBJ2-3, with D unclear. CDR1 is MNHNS, CDR2 SASEGT, per germline. This CDR3 region has 14 residues. Trimming took 1 base from V and 1 from J, leaving 6 bases between them. This chain's CDR3 is CASSEGPGTDTQYF. In nucleotides, the CDR3 is TGTGCCAGCAGTGAAGGGCCAGGCACAGATACGCAGTATTTT.

The chain combines TRBV4-2 with TRBJ1-5; D is ambiguous. Trimming shortened V by 0 bases and J by 9 bases, and 12 bases separated the two germline ends. CDR1 and CDR2 (germline): LGHNA, YNFKEQ. This CDR3 is built from 14 residues. The CDR3 bases are TGTGCCAGCAGCCAAGATCCTGTGGGGAGGCCCCAGCATTTT. Encoded protein: CASSQDPVGRPQHF.

This sequence joins TRBV7-3 and TRBJ2-1, with D perhaps matching TRBD2 (6 bases). The CDR3 is 14 amino acids. The germline gives CDR1 SGHTA, CDR2 FQGTGA. V gave up 5 bases and J gave up 7 bases, with 15 bases separating them. CDR3: CASSPRLGWNEQFF. The CDR3 nucleotides are TGTGCCAGCAGCCCCCGACTAGGATGGAATGAGCAGTTCTTC.

This clone was recorded only once. The V and J genes are TRBV19 and TRBJ2-2, with TRBD1 as a possible D gene (5 bases). Germline-derived CDR1 and CDR2 are LNHDA and SQIVND (reference sequence). The CDR3 runs to 13 residues. Trimming removed 7 bases from V and 1 base from J, with 7 bases in between. For the CDR3, the DNA is TGTGCCAGTACAGGGTGGAACACCGGGGAGCTGTTTTTT. This encodes CASTGWNTGELFF.

This clone has a single count. The chain uses TRBV4-1 and TRBJ1-1; unclear D gene. Trimming left V 2 bases short and J 0 bases short, with 4 bases between. Germline CDR1 MGHRA, CDR2 YSYEKL. The CDR3 runs to 13 residues. The CDR3 is CASSQRVNTEAFF. The CDR3 DNA is TGCGCCAGCAGCCAAAGGGTGAACACTGAAGCTTTCTTT.

This clone was seen a few times. The rearrangement joins TRBV6-1 to TRBJ1-5, with 7 bases matching TRBD1. The ends lost 4 bases at V and 5 bases at J; junction bases unmatched: 5. The CDR3 runs to 14 residues. Per the germline V gene, CDR1 is MNHNS and CDR2 is SASEGT. The DNA of the CDR3 is TGTGCCAGCAGTGCCACAGGGGACCATCAGCCCCAGCATTTT. This gives the protein CASSATGDHQPQHF.

This sequence joins TRBV19 and TRBJ1-1; tentative D call: TRBD1 (5 bases). The CDR3 runs to 14 residues. V shed 3 bases and J shed 6 bases, with 14 bases lying between them. CDR1 is LNHDA and CDR2 is SQIVND in the germline V gene (reference sequence). The CDR3 sequence is CASSISSGEPEAFF. DNA for the CDR3: TGTGCCAGTAGTATCTCTTCGGGGGAGCCTGAAGCTTTCTTT.

This chain joins TRBV28 and TRBJ1-1; D is undetermined. The V end lost 3 bases, the J end lost 2 bases, and 7 bases lay between the germline ends. This CDR3 has 13 amino acids. Germline V gene data show CDR1 as MDHEN and CDR2 as SYDVKM. CDR3 in amino acids: CASSLTVNTEAFF. The CDR3 bases are TGTGCCAGCAGTTTGACGGTAAACACTGAAGCTTTCTTT.

The CDR3 sequence is CASSLAGGQPNYEQYF. The CDR3 bases are TGCGCCAGCAGCTTGGCGGGGGGACAGCCGAACTACGAGCAGTACTTC. The rearrangement joins TRBV5-1 to TRBJ2-7; D is tentatively TRBD1 or TRBD2 (7 bases each). Germline V gene lookup returns CDR1 SGHRS and CDR2 YFSETQ. The CDR3 runs to 16 residues. V gave up 0 bases and J gave up 3 bases, with 16 bases separating them.

The chain joins TRBV10-1 to TRBJ2-3; 11 bases are a match to TRBD2. Germline V CDR1 and CDR2: WNHNN, SYGVQD (reference sequence). V shed 6 bases and J 6 bases; nucleotides not matched to a gene: 5. The CDR3 is 14 amino acids. The CDR3 reads CASSLAGGGDTQYF. CDR3 DNA sequence: TGCGCCAGCAGCCTAGCGGGAGGTGGGGATACGCAGTATTTT.

The gene calls are TRBV6-5 and TRBJ2-7, with TRBD1 as a possible D gene (6 bases). Germline lookup yields CDR1 MNHEY and CDR2 SVGAGI. V was shortened by 6 bases and J by 5 bases, with 17 bases between the two germline ends. This CDR3 has 14 residues. The CDR3 DNA sequence: TGTGCCAGCAGCAGCGGACAGATCGGCAACGAGCAGTACTTC. Protein sequence: CASSSGQIGNEQYF.

The chain links TRBV27 to TRBJ2-7; D is uncertain. This CDR3 is 11 amino acids long. Germline CDR1 and CDR2: MNHEY and SMNVEV (reference sequence). V gave up 5 bases and J gave up 7 bases, with 9 bases separating them. The CDR3 DNA follows: TGTGCCAGCAGTCGCCACGGAGAGCAGTACTTC. Its protein is CASSRHGEQYF.

The gene calls are TRBV4-1 and TRBJ2-7; no reliable D call. The CDR3 is 17 residues long. The V end was cut by 1 base, the J end by 4 bases, with 20 bases between. Germline values: CDR1 MGHRA, CDR2 YSYEKL. The CDR3 DNA reads TGCGCCAGCAGCCAAGGGTCCATCTGGCTGGCGCGGTACGAGCAGTACTTC. Translation gives CASSQGSIWLARYEQYF.

The CDR3 loop reads CASRKISSTDTQYF. In nucleotides, the CDR3 is TGTGCCAGCCGGAAGATCTCCTCCACAGATACGCAGTATTTT. The J gene is TRBJ2-3, the V gene TRBV27; D not resolved. Germline CDR1 MNHEY, CDR2 SMNVEV (reference sequence). The CDR3 covers 14 residues. Trimming left V 8 bases short and J 2 bases short, with 14 bases between.